This T cell receptor (beta chain) was profiled in a study of cytomegalovirus exposure and HLA in healthy donors. Study-wide points: That first-cohort TCR clusters tended to co-occur in the 95 to 150 validation repertoires was found in a later analysis.

The donors formed part of the roughly 120-subject validation cohort, distinct from the roughly 700-subject first cohort. Details on this clone: What it recognizes is unknown.

Germline loops: CDR1 LNHDA, CDR2 SQIVND (reference sequence). V shed 3 bases and J shed 1 base, with 6 bases lying between them. The CDR3 totals 14 residues. Profiled with immunoSEQ multiplex PCR; TCRdb holds only in-frame clones, not every one. This sample yields a few hundred thousand clones, of which 85% to 90% are seen a single time; 0.37% belongs to the top ten. This TCR was recovered from a woman under 30 in good health and CMV-seronegative. Sequenced: PBMCs. The chain carries TRBV19 and TRBJ2-2; D call uncertain. CDR3 bases: TGTGCCAGTAGTATGTCCGGGAACACCGGGGAGCTGTTTTTT. This codes for CASSMSGNTGELFF.